The source of this T cell receptor (beta chain) is a study of blood T cell repertoires in COVID-19 (dated by TCRdb to 2020 to 2021). Regarding the complete study: Samples from collaborators originated in the United States, Italy and Spain and spanned both the acute and convalescent phases of COVID-19. The material from the prospective study consisted of cDNA or gDNA derived from T cells, B-cell-depleted T cells, or PBMCs. The dataset comprised deeply sampled blood TCRbeta repertoires from subjects exposed to, actively infected with, or recovered from COVID-19. The repertoires were released in a freely available public database intended as a resource for research on the immune response to SARS-CoV-2. The samples were drawn from two sources: the first 160 participants of the ongoing ImmuneRACE study, and over 950 subjects contributed by 6 global collaborators. Sample metadata almost always included a de-identified subject ID, COVID-19 status, age in years and sex. Where HLA class I and class II types were available, the types were taken from metadata supplied by the sample provider, not from assay-based typing.

The immunoSEQ Assay, a bias-controlled multiplex PCR, was used to amplify TCRbeta CDR3 regions from genomic DNA. In the original analysis: The number of nucleated cells in each sample was estimated from the amplification of reference gene primers within the assay. Sequence reads were collapsed and filtered to measure the absolute abundance of every unique TCRbeta CDR3 rearrangement. For each sample, productive Simpson clonality was calculated by taking the square root of Simpson's diversity index across productive rearrangements. Not all clones reach the TCRdb copy of this immuneACCESS table, which keeps in-frame sequences only. Checked studies attribute under half of the gap to unresolved V genes and leave the rest unexplained. V and J calls and clone size come straight from that table; D and trimming were deduced from the DNA. The sample records under 250,000 clones, more than 70% of which are singletons. Clones ranked in the top ten supply 7% to 10% of the sample.

Broader findings and caveats from the paper: How much clinical and demographic metadata was included differed by source and by participant, and the metadata was provided uncurated.

Concerning this clone itself: The antigen it binds to is not known. It has no much larger one-base neighbor in the sample; base qualities were not kept.

The collaborating institutions used their own protocols to collect whole blood in K2EDTA tubes. For TCRbeta analysis, collaborators shipped samples as frozen whole blood, isolated PBMCs, or DNA extracted from either of those sample types. Including cysteine and phenylalanine, the CDR3 has 16 amino acids. Only the CDR3 region is kept as DNA, spanning 48 bases read in frame from base 1. CDR1 is given as KGHDR and CDR2 as SFDVKD, both from the germline V gene. The germline ends are 17 bases apart after V is trimmed by 3 bases and J by 3 bases. Material for sequencing was peripheral blood. The receptor was isolated from a woman aged 45-65 years with acute or convalescent COVID-19. The chain uses TRBV24-1 and TRBJ2-7, with TRBD1 perhaps the D gene, on 6 matching bases. The sequenced DNA: TGTGCCACCAGTGATCACACCAGGACAGCCAGCTACGAGCAGTACTTC. Its product reads: CATSDHTRTASYEQYF.